This TCR beta chain appears in the sequencing data of a study of T cell changes during pregnancy in multiple sclerosis. This CDR3 is 14 amino acids long. Germline V gives CDR1 MNHEY, CDR2 SVGAGI. V shed 6 bases and J 4 bases; nucleotides not matched to a gene: 6. Profiled with immunoSEQ multiplex PCR; TCRdb holds only in-frame clones, not every one. Of approximately 46,000 clones in the sample, around 90% were seen once. The sequence derives from a female donor in good health, enrolled as a control in a pregnancy study. The source material was peripheral blood, sampled after pregnancy. The J gene is TRBJ2-3, the V gene TRBV6-5; TRBD1 matches at 8 bases. CDR3 amino acids: CASSPRGHPDTQYF. The DNA for the CDR3 is TGTGCCAGCAGCCCCAGGGGGCACCCAGATACGCAGTATTTT.